A selection of T cell receptor beta chains follows, all from one sample in a study of T cell clones after liver transplantation. The table came from immunoSEQ multiplex PCR; TCRdb's copy has only in-frame clones and leaves some out. The table lists approximately 18,000 clones, over 75% of them singletons. This specimen consisted of CD8+ T cells from blood, obtained 45 to 47 months after liver transplant. These receptors were collected from a human patient who received a liver transplant. Some T cells may be transferred from the graft donor. Each CDR3 is given without its conserved first and last residue.

j_call v_call cdr3_aa
TRBJ1-2 TRBV4-3 ASSGGAIYGYT
TRBJ1-2 TRBV4-3 ASSQDGGYT
TRBJ1-2 TRBV19 ASSMTGGNGYT
TRBJ1-2 TRBV19 ASRMTGVDGYT
TRBJ1-3 TRBV4-3 ASSQGGGYSGNTIY
TRBJ2-7 TRBV5-1 ASSWGTSPHEQY
TRBJ2-5 TRBV7-2 ASSLEPGGGLGTQY
TRBJ1-5 TRBV5-1 ASSLGLGGTGQPQH
TRBJ2-7 TRBV5-4 ASSRYEEQY
TRBJ2-1 TRBV9 ASSVEGGGGDEQF
TRBJ2-1 TRBV27 ASTLGPGTGFGEQF
TRBJ2-6 TRBV4-1 ASRPLGGGTSGANVLT
TRBJ2-1 TRBV7-2 ASSPPPVAPYYNEQF
TRBJ2-1 TRBV28 ASSFRLAGGGEQF
TRBJ2-3 TRBV4-1 ASSQDRAATFHTDTQY
TRBJ2-7 TRBV18 ASSPSTSGSIGEQY
TRBJ2-7 TRBV7-2 ASSPSGLAGVEQY
TRBJ2-5 TRBV10-3 AITDEGETQY
TRBJ2-7 TRBV29-1 SVVAGSENEQY
TRBJ2-5 TRBV5-1 ASSFGLAGEGETQY
TRBJ2-5 TRBV29-1 SVEGLTLFQIQETQY
TRBJ2-2 TRBV5-1 ASSSHPSGTSTGELF
TRBJ2-1 TRBV7-9 ASSLAGHHSYNEQF
TRBJ2-5 TRBV5-1 ASALGFAAGVEEETQY
TRBJ1-2 TRBV28 ASGRNRGNYGYT
TRBJ2-7 TRBV18 ASSPPENRDRPYEQY
TRBJ1-2 TRBV29-1 SVEGGGPVGDT
TRBJ2-5 TRBV7-9 ASKGSGTVDQETQY
TRBJ2-5 TRBV7-8 ATGLAGSQETQY
TRBJ1-5 TRBV19 ASSATPPEWGLQPQH
TRBJ1-2 TRBV19 ASKKGSGYT
TRBJ2-7 TRBV4-3 ASSPSGPSSYEQY
TRBJ2-1 TRBV27 ASSYTVYNEQF
TRBJ2-5 TRBV19 ASSAGPNGETQY
TRBJ2-7 TRBV28 ASSFRDSTYEQY
TRBJ2-5 TRBV2 ASSELQETQY
TRBJ2-7 TRBV15 ATSRDRLAGDYEQY
TRBJ1-4 TRBV5-1 ASSLGTARNEKLF
TRBJ1-3 TRBV30 AWKRSGNTIY
TRBJ1-1 TRBV27 ASSGPTEAF
TRBJ2-2 TRBV29-1 SVAAGTGELF
TRBJ1-2 TRBV18 ASSLGTVNYGYT
TRBJ2-1 TRBV18 ASSRISETGKLSSYNEQF
TRBJ2-1 TRBV27 ASGNSGYNEQF